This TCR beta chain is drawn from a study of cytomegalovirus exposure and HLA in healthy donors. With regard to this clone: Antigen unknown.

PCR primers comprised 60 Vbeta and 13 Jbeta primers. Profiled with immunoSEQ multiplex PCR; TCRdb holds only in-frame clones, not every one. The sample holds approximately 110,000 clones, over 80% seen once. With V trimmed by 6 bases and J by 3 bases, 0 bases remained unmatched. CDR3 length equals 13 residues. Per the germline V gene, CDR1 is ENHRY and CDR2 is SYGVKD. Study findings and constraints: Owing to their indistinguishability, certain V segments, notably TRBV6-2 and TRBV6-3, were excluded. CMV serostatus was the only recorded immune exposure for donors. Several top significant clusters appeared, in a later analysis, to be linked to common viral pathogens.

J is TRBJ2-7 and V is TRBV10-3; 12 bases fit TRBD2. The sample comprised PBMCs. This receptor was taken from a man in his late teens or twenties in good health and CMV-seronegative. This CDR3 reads CAIRTSGSYEQYF. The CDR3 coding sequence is TGTGCCATCAGGACTAGCGGGAGCTACGAGCAGTACTTC.